This TCR beta chain derives from a study of patients and donors after allogeneic stem cell transplantation. V was trimmed by 6 bases and J by 7 bases, leaving 16 bases between them. CDR1 and CDR2 from the germline V gene are MNHEY and SVGAGI. This CDR3 spans 15 amino acids. TCRdb called the RT-PCR reads again in MiXCR, with one record for every CDR3 protein. Of approximately 150,000 distinct CDR3 sequences in the sample, 30% to 45% are singletons; the top ten hold 50%. This TCR was sampled from a human donor who was either an allogeneic HSCT recipient or a stem cell or donor lymphocyte infusion donor (not recorded which). It is not recorded whose cells these are; they may come from a transplant donor. The sequencing input was blood, either unsorted or a sorted T cell fraction (not recorded which). The rearrangement joins TRBV6-5 to TRBJ1-6, with D perhaps TRBD1 (6 bases). The CDR3 sequence: CASRTTGIPNSPLHF. CDR3 nucleotide sequence: TGTGCCAGCAGGACTACAGGGATTCCGAATTCACCCCTCCACTTT.